The T cell receptor beta chain under discussion was sequenced for a study of CD8+ T cells in alopecia areata. The study team obtained lesional scalp punch biopsies and peripheral blood from alopecia areata patients. It was cDNA, reverse transcribed from extracted RNA, that served as the sequencing template. Generated by immunoSEQ multiplex PCR, the TCRdb table keeps only in-frame clones and is missing some. The data contain roughly 250,000 clones, roughly 69% of them seen just once; the ten biggest clones take up roughly 1.2%. Study-level results: Shared TCR sequences were less clear between patients than in mice, possibly partly from HLA diversity.

Note on this clone: The antigen remains unidentified.

V shed 6 bases and J shed 0 bases, with 14 bases lying between them. CDR1 and CDR2 from the germline V gene are LNHDA and SQIVND (reference sequence). The CDR3 has 16 amino acids. This receptor was identified in a human donor with alopecia areata. Sequences were derived from CD4+ T cells sorted from blood, sampled at week 0. The rearrangement uses TRBV19 and TRBJ1-4; D perhaps matches TRBD1 (6 bases). CDR3 protein: CASRNRVRATNEKLFF. The CDR3 coding sequence is TGTGCCAGTAGGAACAGGGTGCGGGCAACTAATGAAAAACTGTTTTTT. The whole variable domain, remainder taken from reference TRBV19 and TRBJ1-4, is DGGITQSPKYLFRKEGQNVTLSCEQNLNHDAMYWYRQDPGQGLRLIYYSQIVNDFQKGDIAEGYSVSREKKESFPLTVTSAQKNPTAFYLCASRNRVRATNEKLFFGSGTQLSVL.